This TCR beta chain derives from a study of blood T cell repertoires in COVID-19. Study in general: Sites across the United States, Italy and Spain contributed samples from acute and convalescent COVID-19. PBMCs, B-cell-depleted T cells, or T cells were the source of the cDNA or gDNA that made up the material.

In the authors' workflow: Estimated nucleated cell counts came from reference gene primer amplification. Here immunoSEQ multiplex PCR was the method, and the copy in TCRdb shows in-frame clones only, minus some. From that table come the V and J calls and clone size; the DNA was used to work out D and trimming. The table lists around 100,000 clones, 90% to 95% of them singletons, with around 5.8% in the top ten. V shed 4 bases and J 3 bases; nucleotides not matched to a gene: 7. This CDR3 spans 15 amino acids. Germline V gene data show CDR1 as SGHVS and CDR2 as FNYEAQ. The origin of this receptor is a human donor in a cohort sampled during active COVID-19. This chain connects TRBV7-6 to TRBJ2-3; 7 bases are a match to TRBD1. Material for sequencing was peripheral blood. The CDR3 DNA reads TGTGCCAGCAGCTCGTTAGACAGGGTGACAGATACGCAGTATTTT. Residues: CASSSLDRVTDTQYF.